This is a list of T cell receptor beta chains from one sample in a study of blood T cell repertoires in COVID-19. The table came from immunoSEQ multiplex PCR; TCRdb's copy has only in-frame clones and leaves some out. Of under 75,000 clones listed, roughly 85% are singletons. Sequencing was performed on peripheral blood. The source is a man in his thirties or forties with acute or convalescent COVID-19. The CDR3 runs from the conserved cysteine through the conserved F or W. Each record gives: D gene, V gene, J gene, clone size, CDR3 DNA, CDR3 protein. A D gene is named only where the DNA matches it firmly. Expanded clones are given a class, and other clones once, few, many or no size at all.

d_gene: TRBD2
v_gene: TRBV30
j_gene: TRBJ2-3
abundance: -
CDR3nt: TGTGCCTGGAAGTGGAGCGGGAACACAGATACGCAGTATTTT
CDR3aa: CAWKWSGNTDTQYF

d_gene: TRBD1
v_gene: TRBV7-8
j_gene: TRBJ1-4
abundance: few
CDR3nt: TGTGCCAGCAGCGCCGGGACAGGGAGCGAAAAACTGTTTTTT
CDR3aa: CASSAGTGSEKLFF

d_gene: -
v_gene: TRBV6-6
j_gene: TRBJ2-3
abundance: -
CDR3nt: TGTGCCAGCAGATATCAGGGGAGCACAGATACGCAGTATTTT
CDR3aa: CASRYQGSTDTQYF

d_gene: -
v_gene: TRBV5-8
j_gene: TRBJ1-3
abundance: -
CDR3nt: TGTGCCAGCAGCTCTACGATAACGAGCTCTGGAAACACCATATATTTT
CDR3aa: CASSSTITSSGNTIYF

d_gene: TRBD2
v_gene: TRBV5-5
j_gene: TRBJ2-7
abundance: -
CDR3nt: TGTGCCAGCTTACCCTCCGGGACTAGTGGCGAGCAGTACTTC
CDR3aa: CASLPSGTSGEQYF

d_gene: TRBD1
v_gene: TRBV19
j_gene: TRBJ1-1
abundance: -
CDR3nt: TGTGCCAGTAGACCCGGACAGGAGGGTGTTGCTTTCTTT
CDR3aa: CASRPGQEGVAFF

d_gene: TRBD1
v_gene: TRBV5-1
j_gene: TRBJ2-1
abundance: -
CDR3nt: TGCGCCAGCAGCTCGGGACAGGGTTACAATGAGCAGTTCTTC
CDR3aa: CASSSGQGYNEQFF

d_gene: TRBD1
v_gene: TRBV6-5
j_gene: TRBJ1-1
abundance: -
CDR3nt: TGTGCCAGCAGTTACTTAGGGGGCCGGAGCACTGAAGCTTTCTTT
CDR3aa: CASSYLGGRSTEAFF

d_gene: TRBD1
v_gene: TRBV6-7
j_gene: TRBJ1-5
abundance: -
CDR3nt: TGTGCCAGCAGCTGGGACAGGAGCAATCAGCCCCAGCATTTT
CDR3aa: CASSWDRSNQPQHF

d_gene: -
v_gene: TRBV5-4
j_gene: TRBJ2-1
abundance: -
CDR3nt: TGTGCCAGCAGCCGCCCCACTGGCAATGAGCAGTTCTTC
CDR3aa: CASSRPTGNEQFF

d_gene: TRBD1
v_gene: TRBV19
j_gene: TRBJ1-3
abundance: -
CDR3nt: TGTGCCAGTAAACAACAGGGGGCGCTTGGAAACACCATATATTTT
CDR3aa: CASKQQGALGNTIYF

d_gene: TRBD2
v_gene: TRBV5-4
j_gene: TRBJ2-5
abundance: -
CDR3nt: TGTGCCAGCAGCCTAAGGACTAGCGGGAGTATCGAGACCCAGTACTTC
CDR3aa: CASSLRTSGSIETQYF

d_gene: -
v_gene: TRBV2
j_gene: TRBJ1-6
abundance: few
CDR3nt: TGTGCCAGCAGGGTCCCCGCGGGGAAGAGCTCCTATAATTCACCCCTCCACTTT
CDR3aa: CASRVPAGKSSYNSPLHF